The 10 T cell receptor beta chains below all came from one sample that was sequenced in a study of blood T cell repertoires in COVID-19. Some clones are missing from TCRdb's copy, which holds only in-frame ones; the method was immunoSEQ multiplex PCR. Of around 250,000 clones detected, 86% appear once; the ten largest clones hold 5.5% to 8%. The sequencing sample was made of peripheral blood. These receptors all come from a man in his fifties or sixties with acute or convalescent COVID-19.

The chain employs TRBV9 and TRBJ2-7; 11 positions agree with TRBD2. V was clipped by 4 bases and J by 2 bases; unmatched bases: 8. Germline lookup yields CDR1 SGDLS and CDR2 YYNGEE. This CDR3 contains 16 residues. This chain's CDR3 is CASSTSGTSGAYEQYF. The CDR3 nucleotides are TGTGCCAGCAGCACGTCCGGGACTAGCGGTGCCTACGAGCAGTACTTC. The full variable domain, with the rest looked up from reference TRBV9 and TRBJ2-7, is DSGVTQTPKHLITATGQRVTLRCSPRSGDLSVYWYQQSLDQGLQFLIQYYNGEERAKGNILERFSAQQFPDLHSELNLSSLELGDSALYFCASSTSGTSGAYEQYFGPGTRLTVT.

This rearrangement joins TRBV4-3 to TRBJ1-2; a possible D gene is TRBD1 (5 bases). V was trimmed by 0 bases and J by 0 bases, leaving 8 bases between them. This CDR3 region has 15 residues. CDR1 LGHNA and CDR2 YSLEER come from the germline V gene. The CDR3 here is CASSQDRGANYGYTF. CDR3 DNA sequence: TGCGCCAGCAGCCAAGATCGGGGGGCTAACTATGGCTACACCTTC.

The gene calls are TRBV19 and TRBJ1-1, with D hard to call. The CDR3 sequence is 15 residues long. Germline assignment: CDR1 LNHDA and CDR2 SQIVND (reference sequence). Deletions cut 5 bases from V and 6 bases from J, with 19 bases between. The CDR3 loop reads CASSPHPQRVSEAFF. CDR3 DNA sequence: TGTGCCAGTAGTCCCCACCCCCAGAGGGTCTCTGAAGCTTTCTTT.

The chain is built from TRBV15 and TRBJ2-1, with D perhaps TRBD2 (5 bases). The V and J ends lost 3 bases and 7 bases respectively, with 10 bases between them. Germline assignment: CDR1 LNHNV and CDR2 YYDKDF (reference sequence). CDR3 size: 13 residues. CDR3 DNA sequence: TGTGCCACCAGCAGCAACCCGGGGAATGAGCAGTTCTTC. Its protein is CATSSNPGNEQFF.

This clone was seen a single time. The gene calls are TRBV10-3 and TRBJ2-3, with TRBD2 matching over 9 bases. Germline lookup yields CDR1 ENHRY and CDR2 SYGVKD. This CDR3 is built from 17 residues. J was trimmed by 4 bases and V by 6 bases; bases with no gene match: 14. CDR3 in amino acids: CAIRRDISGRAADTQYF. CDR3 bases: TGTGCCATCAGAAGGGACATTAGCGGGAGAGCGGCAGATACGCAGTATTTT.

The chain recombines TRBV7-2 with TRBJ2-6; weak D call: TRBD1 (5 bases). V was clipped by 5 bases and J by 5 bases, with 19 bases between them. CDR3 size: 17 residues. Germline CDR1 SGHTA, CDR2 FQGNSA. CDR3: CASSPRGSNRWANVLTF. The CDR3 region has the DNA TGTGCCAGCAGCCCTAGGGGATCAAACCGGTGGGCCAACGTCCTGACTTTC.

This clone was found a few times. The V call is TRBV7-2, the J call TRBJ2-1, with TRBD1 identical over 7 bases. Germline-derived CDR1 and CDR2 are SGHTA and FQGNSA. The CDR3 runs to 15 residues. The V segment lost 2 bases and the J segment 1 base; nucleotides outside the gene matches: 2. This chain's CDR3 is CASSLQQGSYNEQFF. The CDR3 nucleotides read TGTGCCAGCAGCTTACAACAGGGGTCCTACAATGAGCAGTTCTTC.

The V call is TRBV28, the J call TRBJ1-5; D gene uncertain. The CDR3 has 15 residues. Germline V gene lookup returns CDR1 MDHEN and CDR2 SYDVKM. V lost 5 bases and J lost 2, with 13 bases in between. DNA of the CDR3: TGTGCCAGCAGTCCTATACTCGGGGGCAATCAGCCCCAGCATTTT. The encoded protein is CASSPILGGNQPQHF. Filled out from reference TRBV28 and TRBJ1-5, the complete variable domain reads DVKVTQSSRYLVKRTGEKVFLECVQDMDHENMFWYRQDPGLGLRLIYFSYDVKMKEKGDIPEGYSVSREKKERFSLILESASTNQTSMYLCASSPILGGNQPQHFGDGTRLSIL.

This clone appeared once. This chain links TRBV29-1 with TRBJ1-4; D perhaps matches TRBD1 (5 bases). The germline CDR1 and CDR2 sequences are SQVTM and ANQGSEA. The CDR3 contains 12 residues. The V and J ends lost 7 bases and 4 bases respectively, with 10 bases between them. The CDR3 protein is CSGGHNNEKLFF. CDR3 coding DNA: TGCAGCGGTGGACATAATAATGAAAAACTGTTTTTT.

The chain recombines TRBV7-2 with TRBJ1-1, with 9 bases matching TRBD1. The CDR3 spans 11 residues. V was pared by 4 bases and J by 11 bases, with 2 bases of the junction left unmatched. Germline values: CDR1 SGHTA, CDR2 FQGNSA. Here the CDR3 DNA reads TGTGCCAGCAGCTGGACAGGGGCGGCTTTCTTT. Translating gives CASSWTGAAFF.